One T cell receptor beta chain is described in this entry. The data originate from a study of blood T cell repertoires in COVID-19. V was trimmed by 7 bases and J by 7 bases, leaving 15 bases between them. This CDR3 contains 13 residues. Germline assignment: CDR1 SGHRS and CDR2 YFSETQ. Profiled with immunoSEQ multiplex PCR; TCRdb holds only in-frame clones, not every one. This table has roughly 300,000 clones, approximately 85% appearing once. This clonotype originated in a human donor in a cohort sampled during active COVID-19. The V call is TRBV5-1, the J call TRBJ2-1; D is possibly TRBD1 (5 bases). Sequencing used peripheral blood. CDR3 residues: CASGQGPVNEQFF. In DNA, the CDR3 is TGCGCCAGCGGTCAGGGTCCCGTGAATGAGCAGTTCTTC.